The 20 T cell receptor beta chains below come from one sample, sequenced in a study of T cells in Graves' hyperthyroidism and ophthalmopathy. Using RNA transcripts as the source, TCR beta CDR3 regions were amplified. When the TCR CDR3 underwent first-round RT-PCR, the HTBI primer set was used. TCRdb re-called the multiplex PCR reads with MiXCR, one entry per CDR3 protein. The sample lists over 400,000 distinct CDR3 sequences, around a fifth occurring once. The sequencing input was blood. The origin of the receptors is a woman in her 70s with Graves' ophthalmopathy.

In its sample, this clonotype was seen a few times. This chain links TRBV5-1 with TRBJ2-1; 9 bases line up with TRBD1. Germline V lookup: CDR1 SGHRS, CDR2 YFSETQ. The CDR3 totals 16 residues. The junction had 5 bases not matched to a gene; V was cut back by 0 bases and J by 4 bases. The chain's CDR3 is CASSLGGTGQYNEQFF. CDR3 DNA sequence: TGCGCCAGCAGCTTGGGAGGGACAGGGCAATACAATGAGCAGTTCTTC.

This clonotype appeared a few times. The chain joins TRBV9 to TRBJ2-1; 8 nucleotides agree with TRBD2. The germline gives CDR1 SGDLS, CDR2 YYNGEE. The CDR3 extends over 14 amino acids. The junction had 3 bases not matched to a gene; V was cut back by 3 bases and J by 4 bases. CDR3 amino acids: CASSASGRYNEQFF. The CDR3 nucleotides are TGTGCCAGCAGCGCTAGCGGGCGTTACAATGAGCAGTTCTTC.

The sample holds many counts of this clonotype. The chain recombines TRBV28 with TRBJ2-1; 10 bases fit TRBD1. In germline, CDR1 is MDHEN, CDR2 SYDVKM. There are 14 residues in the CDR3. J gave up 9 bases and V 2 bases, and 4 bases lay outside the gene matches. CDR3 in DNA: TGTGCCAGCAGTTTAGGACAGGGGGTTGGTGAGCAGTTCTTC. It translates to CASSLGQGVGEQFF.

This clonotype has a handful of counts. CDR3 coding DNA: TGTGCCAGCGGCCTAAGCGGGACGAACACCGGGGAGCTGTTTTTT. Its translation: CASGLSGTNTGELFF. The gene calls are TRBV6-4 and TRBJ2-2; 7 bases align to TRBD2. The CDR3 spans 15 residues. CDR1 is MRHNA, CDR2 SNTAGT, per germline. V was clipped by 8 bases and J by 0 bases; unmatched bases: 6.

There are a few counts of this clonotype. The rearrangement links TRBV12-3 or TRBV12-4 to TRBJ2-1; D uncertain. This CDR3 is 12 amino acids long. Trimming stripped 0 bases from V and 12 bases from J, with 9 bases between. CDR3 loop: CASSLALGRQFF. The CDR3 DNA reads as TGTGCCAGCAGTTTAGCGCTAGGTAGGCAGTTCTTC.

V and J are TRBV6-1 and TRBJ1-2; TRBD1 is a possible D gene (6 bases). The CDR3 covers 15 residues. Germline V gene lookup returns CDR1 MNHNS and CDR2 SASEGT. Trimming pared 5 bases from V and 6 bases from J, leaving 19 bases between. The CDR3 here is CASSYWPGEEDGYTF. CDR3 coding DNA: TGTGCCAGCAGTTATTGGCCAGGGGAAGAGGATGGCTACACCTTC.

This clonotype showed up many times. J is TRBJ2-7 and V is TRBV28; 7 nucleotides align to TRBD1. CDR1 MDHEN and CDR2 SYDVKM come from the germline V gene. J lost 0 bases, V lost 3 bases, and 11 bases had no gene match. CDR3 length equals 17 residues. The CDR3 spells CASSLVLGDSSSYEQYF. CDR3 bases: TGTGCCAGCAGTTTGGTCCTTGGGGACAGTTCCTCCTACGAGCAGTACTTC.

The V gene is TRBV6-2 or TRBV6-3, the J gene TRBJ2-1; D not certain. CDR3 length: 16 residues. Germline CDR1 and CDR2: MNHEY and SVGEGT. Trimming shortened V by 3 bases and J by 2 bases, and 14 bases separated the two germline ends. CDR3 sequence reads: CASSYGFRRTYNEQFF. CDR3 sequence (DNA): TGTGCCAGCAGTTATGGTTTCCGGAGAACCTACAATGAGCAGTTCTTC.

The chain has TRBV25-1 and TRBJ2-3; weak D call: TRBD2 (6 bases). The length of the CDR3 is 14 residues. V was trimmed by 9 bases and J by 3 bases, leaving 16 bases between them. The V gene's germline CDR1 is MGHDK and CDR2 SYGVNS. CDR3 coding DNA: TGTGCCAGTTCTCTAGTGCGGGGAACAGATACGCAGTATTTT. Amino acid sequence: CASSLVRGTDTQYF.

The rearrangement uses TRBV6-1 and TRBJ2-3, with TRBD2 matching 7 bases. V shed 2 bases and J 2 bases; nucleotides not matched to a gene: 7. The CDR3 loop spans 16 amino acids. Per the germline V gene, CDR1 is MNHNS and CDR2 is SASEGT. The CDR3 here is CASSEQVGGVTDTQYF. CDR3 sequence (DNA): TGTGCCAGCAGTGAACAGGTGGGAGGGGTCACAGATACGCAGTATTTT.

The chain is built from TRBV19 and TRBJ2-3; D might be TRBD2 (6 bases). Trimming stripped 3 bases from V and 2 bases from J, with 9 bases between. Germline CDR1 is LNHDA and CDR2 is SQIVND (reference sequence). The CDR3 has 14 residues. The CDR3 coding sequence is TGTGCCAGTAGTATTGGACTAATCACAGATACGCAGTATTTT. Protein sequence: CASSIGLITDTQYF.

In this sample, this clonotype turned up a few times. The chain combines TRBV18 with TRBJ1-4; D is ambiguous. V was clipped by 2 bases and J by 10 bases, with 23 bases between them. Germline-derived CDR1 and CDR2 are KGHSH and LQKENI. This CDR3 has 17 residues. The CDR3 here is CASSPALNGLAARKLFF. DNA of the CDR3: TGTGCCAGCTCACCAGCCTTAAACGGCCTCGCTGCGCGAAAACTGTTTTTT.

This clonotype was found a few times. One base away lies a much larger clone, so this may be a sequencing read error. The rearrangement joins TRBV7-9 to TRBJ2-7; unclear D gene. Trimming took 8 bases from V and 0 from J, leaving 8 bases between them. Germline V gene data show CDR1 as SEHNR and CDR2 as FQNEAQ (reference sequence). There are 12 residues in the CDR3. This chain's CDR3 is CASALNSYEQYF. CDR3 nucleotide sequence: TGTGCCAGCGCATTAAACTCCTACGAGCAGTACTTC.

At least ten counts were recorded for this clonotype. V usage is TRBV12-3 or TRBV12-4 and J usage is TRBJ2-7; TRBD2 matches 8 bases. The CDR3 is 14 amino acids. After removal of 5 bases from V and 4 bases from J, the junction contained 7 bases not matched to a gene. The chain's CDR3 is CASSKGLARYEQYF. The CDR3 DNA follows: TGTGCCAGCAGTAAAGGACTAGCCCGGTACGAGCAGTACTTC.

The sample holds one count of this clonotype. A single base separates this from a much larger clone, so it may be a read error. V is TRBV11-2 and J is TRBJ2-2, with 10 bases aligning to TRBD2. V trimming: 3 bases; J trimming: 7 bases; junction bases outside the gene matches: 5. CDR3 size: 15 residues. Germline loops: CDR1 SGHAT, CDR2 FQNNGV. CDR3 nucleotide sequence: TGTGCCAGCAGCTTTAGCGGGAGGACCGGCGGGGAGCTGTTTTTT. Residues: CASSFSGRTGGELFF. The variable domain in full, completed from reference TRBV11-2 and TRBJ2-2, reads EAGVAQSPRYKIIEKRQSVAFWCNPISGHATLYWYQQILGQGPKLLIQFQNNGVVDDSQLPKDRFSAERLKGVDSTLKIQPAKLEDSAVYLCASSFSGRTGGELFFGEGSRLTVL.

This clonotype was found a few times. The chain recombines TRBV7-9 with TRBJ2-1, with D tentatively TRBD1 (6 bases). Looked up from germline, CDR1 is SEHNR and CDR2 is FQNEAQ (reference sequence). The CDR3 is 16 residues long. V dropped 7 bases and J dropped 2 bases, with 18 bases sitting between them. The CDR3 spells CASTPIGTQTYNEQFF. CDR3 bases: TGTGCCAGCACCCCTATTGGGACACAAACCTACAATGAGCAGTTCTTC.

The table lists this clonotype with many counts. The J gene is TRBJ1-1, the V gene TRBV6-2 or TRBV6-3; 8 positions match TRBD1. V dropped 2 bases and J dropped 6; count of bases not matched to a gene: 2. The CDR3 is made up of 13 amino acids. CDR1 and CDR2 from the germline V gene are MNHEY and SVGEGT. The CDR3 DNA follows: TGTGCCAGCAGTTACGAACAGGGGGCTGAAGCTTTCTTT. This sequence encodes CASSYEQGAEAFF.

V is TRBV9 and J is TRBJ2-7; TRBD2 is a possible D gene (6 bases). This CDR3 contains 13 residues. V lost 0 bases and J lost 6, with 10 bases in between. Germline-derived CDR1 and CDR2 are SGDLS and YYNGEE. This chain's CDR3 is CASSVVEGGEQYF. As DNA, the CDR3 is TGTGCCAGCAGCGTAGTCGAGGGAGGCGAGCAGTACTTC.

The chain joins TRBV18 to TRBJ2-4, with 7 bases identical to TRBD1. With V trimmed by 3 bases and J by 9 bases, 8 bases remained unmatched. CDR3 length: 14 amino acids. The germline CDR1 and CDR2 sequences are KGHSH and LQKENI. The CDR3 coding sequence is TGTGCCAGCTCACCGACCCCGACAGGGCGCATTCAGTACTTC. Amino acids: CASSPTPTGRIQYF.

In its sample, this clonotype was seen a few times. The CDR3 DNA is TGCGCCAGCACAAGCGGCCCCAGCACAGATACGCAGTATTTT. It is translated as CASTSGPSTDTQYF. This chain links TRBV5-1 with TRBJ2-3; D is possibly TRBD2 (5 bases). The V gene lost 6 bases and the J gene lost 0 bases, with 11 bases spanning the gap. This CDR3 spans 14 amino acids. CDR1 SGHRS and CDR2 YFSETQ come from the germline V gene.